These T cell receptor beta chains were read from a single sample in a study of cytotoxic CD8 clonotypes in ibrutinib-treated CLL. The assay was immunoSEQ multiplex PCR, and TCRdb's table has in-frame clones only and misses some. The data contain some 14,000 clones, under 65% of them singletons. The source material was PBMCs, sampled at a roughly 24-month disease-progression time point, from a patient treated with ibrutinib. The receptor source for this set is a human donor with chronic lymphocytic leukemia. Both conserved end residues are part of each CDR3. The order of the fields is V gene, clone size, D gene, J gene, CDR3 DNA, CDR3 protein. The D gene is left open where the match is weak. The size entry is marked missing in some rows and otherwise reads once, few, many or a size class.

V: TRBV27
size: -
D: TRBD1
J: TRBJ2-7
DNA: TGTGCCAGCAGTTTATACGGGACAGGAGCCTACGAGCAGTACTTC
CDR3: CASSLYGTGAYEQYF

V: TRBV20-1
size: -
D: -
J: TRBJ2-6
DNA: TGCAGTGCTATTGGGGCCAACGTCCTGACTTTC
CDR3: CSAIGANVLTF

V: TRBV27
size: few
D: -
J: TRBJ1-2
DNA: TGTGCCAGCAGGGATCAAACGGGGGGCTACACCTTC
CDR3: CASRDQTGGYTF

V: TRBV15
size: -
D: -
J: TRBJ2-5
DNA: TGTGCCACCAGCAGAGATATAGGGAATCAAGAGACCCAGTACTTC
CDR3: CATSRDIGNQETQYF

V: TRBV18
size: -
D: -
J: TRBJ2-2
DNA: TGTGCCAGCTCACCAATCGGGGAGCTGTTTTTT
CDR3: CASSPIGELFF

V: TRBV30
size: medium-sized
D: -
J: TRBJ1-4
DNA: TGTGCCTGGGGTAGGGACGGTGAAAAACTGTTTTTT
CDR3: CAWGRDGEKLFF

V: TRBV4-1
size: few
D: -
J: TRBJ2-1
DNA: TGCGCCAGCAGCCAAGGGCTCCTCAATGAGCAGTTCTTC
CDR3: CASSQGLLNEQFF

V: TRBV21-1
size: -
D: -
J: TRBJ2-7
DNA: TGTGCCAGCAGCACCTTCGGACAGGCCTACGAGCAGTACTTC
CDR3: CASSTFGQAYEQYF

V: TRBV5-4
size: -
D: TRBD1
J: TRBJ2-2
DNA: TGTGCCAGCGCAAGAGCGGACAGGGGGAACACCGGGGAGCTGTTTTTT
CDR3: CASARADRGNTGELFF

V: TRBV7-9
size: -
D: -
J: TRBJ1-1
DNA: TGTGCCAGCAGCTTAGACGGACACATGAACACTGAAGCTTTCTTT
CDR3: CASSLDGHMNTEAFF

V: TRBV18
size: -
D: -
J: TRBJ1-1
DNA: TGTGCCAGCTCCCCTGGTCAGGACACTGAAGCTTTCTTT
CDR3: CASSPGQDTEAFF

V: TRBV28
size: -
D: TRBD1
J: TRBJ2-7
DNA: TGTGCCAGCAGTTCCTGGACAGGATCGCGGGAGCAGTACTTC
CDR3: CASSSWTGSREQYF

V: TRBV6-1
size: -
D: -
J: TRBJ2-5
DNA: TGTGCCAGCAGCCCGGCGGAGACCCAGTACTTC
CDR3: CASSPAETQYF

V: TRBV7-9
size: -
D: TRBD1
J: TRBJ1-4
DNA: TGTGCCAGCAGCCTAAACAGGGGGCGCGATGAAAAACTGTTTTTT
CDR3: CASSLNRGRDEKLFF

V: TRBV7-9
size: -
D: -
J: TRBJ1-1
DNA: TGTGCCAGCAGCCTCCGGGAGGAGGCTTTCTTT
CDR3: CASSLREEAFF

V: TRBV4-1
size: few
D: -
J: TRBJ2-3
DNA: TGCGCCAGCAGCCGGGACTCCCGAACGGATACGCAGTATTTT
CDR3: CASSRDSRTDTQYF

V: TRBV15
size: -
D: -
J: TRBJ2-7
DNA: TGTGCCACCAGCAGAGGGTCAAACTCCTACGAGCAGTACTTC
CDR3: CATSRGSNSYEQYF

V: TRBV18
size: -
D: -
J: TRBJ2-7
DNA: TGTGCCAGCTCACGGTCCCAGGGTTCCGAGCAGTACTTC
CDR3: CASSRSQGSEQYF

V: TRBV9
size: once
D: TRBD1
J: TRBJ2-1
DNA: TGTGCCAGCAGCGGCCGGGACAGGGTTCCCCTATACAATGAGCAGTTCTTC
CDR3: CASSGRDRVPLYNEQFF

V: TRBV6-6
size: once
D: TRBD1
J: TRBJ1-1
DNA: TGTGCCACCCAACAGGGGGCGCAACGCACTGAAGCTTTCTTT
CDR3: CATQQGAQRTEAFF

V: TRBV5-6
size: once
D: -
J: TRBJ2-1
DNA: TGTGCCAGCAGCTTGGGGACAGTAAAGCTCCTTAATGAGCAGTTCTTC
CDR3: CASSLGTVKLLNEQFF

V: TRBV27
size: -
D: -
J: TRBJ1-6
DNA: TGTGCCAGCAGTTTATCAGGGACACCCCTCCACTTT
CDR3: CASSLSGTPLHF

V: TRBV19
size: -
D: -
J: TRBJ1-2
DNA: TGTGCCAGTAGTGCGTGGACAGACCACTATGGCTACACCTTC
CDR3: CASSAWTDHYGYTF

V: TRBV27
size: medium-sized
D: -
J: TRBJ2-7
DNA: TGTGCCAGCAGTTCCCACCACAGGGGGGGCTACGAGCAGTACTTC
CDR3: CASSSHHRGGYEQYF

V: TRBV5-1
size: few
D: TRBD1
J: TRBJ1-1
DNA: TGCGCCAGCAGCTTGGGAACAGGGGGCCCCGTGGGCACTGAAGCTTTCTTT
CDR3: CASSLGTGGPVGTEAFF

V: TRBV21-1
size: few
D: -
J: TRBJ1-5
DNA: TGTGCCAGCACCTTCCGTCGGCCCCAGCATTTT
CDR3: CASTFRRPQHF

V: TRBV5-6
size: -
D: TRBD2
J: TRBJ2-2
DNA: TGTGCCAGCAGCATTCTAGCGGGGGGGCGCACCGGGGAGCTGTTTTTT
CDR3: CASSILAGGRTGELFF

V: TRBV5-4
size: once
D: TRBD2
J: TRBJ2-1
DNA: TGTGCCAGCAGCTTGGAGGGACTAGCGCGGGGAAATGAGCAGTTCTTC
CDR3: CASSLEGLARGNEQFF

V: TRBV9
size: -
D: -
J: TRBJ2-7
DNA: TGTGCCAGCAGCGTCTCAGGGAACTACGAGCAGTACTTC
CDR3: CASSVSGNYEQYF

V: TRBV2
size: -
D: TRBD1
J: TRBJ1-1
DNA: TGTGCCAGCATTGGATTGTTGGGCTTGGACAGGGGGATAGGGAACACTGAAGCTTTCTTT
CDR3: CASIGLLGLDRGIGNTEAFF

V: TRBV6-1
size: -
D: -
J: TRBJ1-2
DNA: TGTGCCAGCAGTGAATCCCCGTTAATCTATGGCTACACCTTC
CDR3: CASSESPLIYGYTF

V: TRBV29-1
size: -
D: -
J: TRBJ2-2
DNA: TGCAGCGTCAGTCTGAAGGACACTTACACCGGGGAGCTGTTTTTT
CDR3: CSVSLKDTYTGELFF

V: TRBV5-1
size: -
D: TRBD2
J: TRBJ2-2
DNA: TGCGCCGGGTCACTAGCGGGGAACACCGGGGAGCTGTTTTTT
CDR3: CAGSLAGNTGELFF

V: TRBV9
size: few
D: -
J: TRBJ1-1
DNA: TGTGCCAGCAGCGTAGGAGGGGTAGGTGAAGCTTTCTTT
CDR3: CASSVGGVGEAFF

V: TRBV29-1
size: -
D: -
J: TRBJ1-1
DNA: TGCAGCGTTGCTAACGGGGGGTCTACTGAAGCTTTCTTT
CDR3: CSVANGGSTEAFF

V: TRBV5-4
size: -
D: -
J: TRBJ1-2
DNA: TGTGCCAGCAGCTTTGACGTCTATGGCTACACCTTC
CDR3: CASSFDVYGYTF

V: TRBV6-6
size: few
D: -
J: TRBJ2-6
DNA: TGTGCCAGCGGGGAGTCTCGGGCCAACGTCCTGACTTTC
CDR3: CASGESRANVLTF

V: TRBV29-1
size: -
D: -
J: TRBJ1-5
DNA: TGCAGCGTTGCGGTCGGGAGGGTCAATCAGCCCCAGCATTTT
CDR3: CSVAVGRVNQPQHF

V: TRBV2
size: -
D: -
J: TRBJ2-6
DNA: TGTGCCAGCAGTTTTTATAGTTTACAAAGTCGGGCCAACGTCCTGACTTTC
CDR3: CASSFYSLQSRANVLTF

V: TRBV20-1
size: -
D: -
J: TRBJ1-2
DNA: TGCAGTGCTCCGAGAAACTATGGCTACACCTTC
CDR3: CSAPRNYGYTF

V: TRBV6-1
size: -
D: -
J: TRBJ1-2
DNA: TGTGCCAGCAGTGACCCACAAGCACAGCAGTCCCGGGGCTACACCTTC
CDR3: CASSDPQAQQSRGYTF

V: TRBV7-9
size: -
D: -
J: TRBJ1-2
DNA: TGTGCCAGCAGCCCAACCGCGGGATTCTATGGCTACACCTTC
CDR3: CASSPTAGFYGYTF

V: TRBV29-1
size: -
D: -
J: TRBJ1-1
DNA: TGCAGCGTCCTTTACACTGAAGCTTTCTTT
CDR3: CSVLYTEAFF

V: TRBV5-1
size: -
D: -
J: TRBJ2-1
DNA: TGCGCCAGCAGCTTGCTTCAGGGCTCCTACAATGAGCAGTTCTTC
CDR3: CASSLLQGSYNEQFF

V: TRBV7-9
size: -
D: TRBD1
J: TRBJ2-7
DNA: TGTGCCAGCAGCTTAGCACAGGGGGACTCCTACGAGCAGTACTTC
CDR3: CASSLAQGDSYEQYF

V: TRBV14
size: -
D: -
J: TRBJ1-1
DNA: TGTGCCAGCAGCCAAGATTATGGACACCTGAACACTGAAGCTTTCTTT
CDR3: CASSQDYGHLNTEAFF

V: TRBV12-5
size: few
D: -
J: TRBJ2-1
DNA: TGTGCTAGTGGTTTACAGAGTGTAAACTACAATGAGCAGTTCTTC
CDR3: CASGLQSVNYNEQFF

V: TRBV5-1
size: once
D: -
J: TRBJ1-2
DNA: TGCGCCAGCAGCTTGGGAGGGGGTACGGATGGCTACACCTTC
CDR3: CASSLGGGTDGYTF

V: TRBV19
size: -
D: -
J: TRBJ1-1
DNA: TGTGCCAGTAGTCAGGGGCCCACTGAAGCTTTCTTT
CDR3: CASSQGPTEAFF